The 18 T cell receptor beta chains below were found in one sample sequenced in a study of T cells expressing NK-cell markers. TCRdb re-called the 5' RACE reads and shows each CDR3 protein once, DNA omitted. The sample totals some 340,000 distinct CDR3 sequences; its top ten clones hold roughly 5.4%. The source material was blood T cells: a sorted CD56 or NKG2C T cell subset, CD4+ or CD8+ T cells, or bulk PBMC T cells (not recorded which). These receptors all stem from a man aged 18 to 70 in good health.

The CDR3 reads CASSPVLRANEKLFF. The V gene is TRBV12-3 or TRBV12-4, the J gene TRBJ1-4. The CDR3 has 15 residues.

V gene TRBV6-1 combines with J gene TRBJ1-2; TCRdb's D gene call, TRBD1, goes unchecked for lack of DNA. Looked up from germline, CDR1 is MNHNS and CDR2 is SASEGT. This CDR3 has 13 residues. The CDR3 here is CASSEALRTGYTF.

The chain combines TRBV20-1 with TRBJ1-2; the TRBD1 assignment by TCRdb is unverifiable without DNA. Looked up from germline, CDR1 is DFQATT and CDR2 is SNEGSKA (reference sequence). This CDR3 is 13 amino acids long. The CDR3 spells CSATTGGGRGYTF.

This chain joins TRBV28 and TRBJ2-1; the TCRdb call, TRBD2, lacks DNA for checking. In germline, CDR1 is MDHEN, CDR2 SYDVKM. This CDR3 region has 14 residues. The chain's CDR3 is CASGTSGGYNEQFF.

V is TRBV20-1 and J is TRBJ2-7. The CDR3 contains 13 residues. Looked up from germline, CDR1 is DFQATT and CDR2 is SNEGSKA (reference sequence). CDR3 protein: CSASLRSSYEQYF.

The chain couples TRBV27 to TRBJ2-1; TCRdb's assignment of TRBD2 cannot be checked, as there is no DNA. Germline V CDR1 and CDR2: MNHEY, SMNVEV (reference sequence). The CDR3 length is 14 residues. CDR3 protein: CASSILAGRNEQFF.

The CDR3 loop is CASWTFAQPQHF. The genes are TRBV6-5 and TRBJ1-5. This CDR3 has 12 residues. CDR1 and CDR2 from the germline V gene are MNHEY and SVGAGI.

This chain uses TRBV4-2 with TRBJ2-1; TCRdb's D call, TRBD2, is unchecked because there is no DNA. The CDR3 spans 19 residues. CDR1 is LGHNA and CDR2 is YNFKEQ in the germline V gene. CDR3 in amino acids: CASSQRLAGGLSSYNEQFF.

This chain uses TRBV2 with TRBJ2-3. The CDR3 has 15 residues. Germline assignment: CDR1 SNHLY and CDR2 FYNNEI. The CDR3 is CASSGLSRGTDTQYF.

The chain couples TRBV28 to TRBJ1-2; TCRdb returns TRBD1, unconfirmable since there is no DNA. CDR3 length: 15 amino acids. CDR1 MDHEN and CDR2 SYDVKM come from the germline V gene. CDR3 residues: CASSLGGMTGYGYTF.

The chain combines TRBV4-1 with TRBJ2-3. The CDR3 covers 14 residues. From germline, CDR1 is MGHRA and CDR2 YSYEKL. The CDR3 protein is CASSQDRWIATQYF.

The CDR3 sequence is CASSPPGLAGRIQETQYF. The V gene is TRBV18, the J gene TRBJ2-5; the D call from TCRdb, TRBD2, cannot be confirmed without DNA. This CDR3 comprises 18 residues. Germline values: CDR1 KGHSH, CDR2 LQKENI.

V gene TRBV21-1 combines with J gene TRBJ1-4; with no DNA, the TCRdb D assignment of TRBD1 cannot be verified. TRBV21-1 corresponds to a pseudogene. The CDR3 covers 16 residues. The CDR3 sequence is CASSKALEGLGEKLFF.

The chain uses TRBV7-9 and TRBJ2-3; TCRdb outputs TRBD1, but without DNA this stays unchecked. The CDR3 totals 15 residues. Germline V CDR1 and CDR2: SEHNR, FQNEAQ (reference sequence). Here the CDR3 reads CASSPPWASTDTQYF.

V and J are TRBV2 and TRBJ2-3; TCRdb gives TRBD2 as the D gene, but with no DNA this cannot be confirmed. Germline V CDR1 and CDR2: SNHLY, FYNNEI. The CDR3 extends over 15 amino acids. The CDR3 sequence: CASSEALAGADTQYF.

This chain uses TRBV6-2 or TRBV6-3 with TRBJ2-1; TCRdb reports TRBD1, a call that lacks DNA to check it against. Germline V gene lookup returns CDR1 MNHEY and CDR2 SVGEGT. This CDR3 spans 15 amino acids. CDR3 sequence: CASKPGGADDNEQFF.

CDR3 in amino acids: CASRATGQETQYF. This chain connects TRBV12-3 or TRBV12-4 to TRBJ2-5; TCRdb's D call, TRBD1, is unchecked because there is no DNA. The CDR3 is 13 amino acids.

The chain uses TRBV12-3 or TRBV12-4 and TRBJ2-7; TCRdb selects TRBD2, and the lack of DNA leaves this call unchecked. The CDR3 has 15 residues. CDR3 amino acids: CASSPRGLVIHEQYF.